This T cell receptor (beta chain) was retrieved from a study of T cell responses to AZD1222 COVID-19 vaccine. The study's findings and limits: With dominance at 160-218 and 743-854, vaccine-associated CD4 TCRs spanned spike. Donor demographics were predominantly white British with a female majority; clonal diversity may be underestimated.

Germline CDR1 reads WSHSY; CDR2 reads SAAADI. The V end lost 8 bases, the J end lost 6 bases, and 20 bases lay between the germline ends. This CDR3 comprises 14 residues. As concerns this clone: Its antigen is still unknown.

Some clones are missing from TCRdb's copy, which holds only in-frame ones; the method was immunoSEQ multiplex PCR. The data show roughly 180,000 clones, 80% to 95% seen once. Analysis merged second doses at about 4 or about 12 weeks. The sequenced sample was peripheral blood, obtained 28 days after the second AZD1222 dose. This TCR was recovered from an adult who received the AZD1222 COVID-19 vaccine. The V and J genes are TRBV10-2 and TRBJ2-7; D call uncertain. CDR3 bases: TGCGCCAGCTCCTTACCGGTGGCTCCTGGCGAGCAGTACTTC. Translating it yields CASSLPVAPGEQYF.